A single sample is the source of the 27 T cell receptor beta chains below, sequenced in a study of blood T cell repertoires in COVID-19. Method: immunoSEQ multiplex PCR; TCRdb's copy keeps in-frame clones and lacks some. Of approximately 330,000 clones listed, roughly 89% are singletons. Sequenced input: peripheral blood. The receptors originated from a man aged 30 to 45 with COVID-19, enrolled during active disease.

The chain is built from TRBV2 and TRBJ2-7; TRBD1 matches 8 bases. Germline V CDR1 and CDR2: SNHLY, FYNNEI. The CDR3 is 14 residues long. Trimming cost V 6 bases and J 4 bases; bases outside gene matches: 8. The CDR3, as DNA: TGTGCCAGCAGGTCGGACAGGGTAAGGTACGAGCAGTACTTC. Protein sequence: CASRSDRVRYEQYF.

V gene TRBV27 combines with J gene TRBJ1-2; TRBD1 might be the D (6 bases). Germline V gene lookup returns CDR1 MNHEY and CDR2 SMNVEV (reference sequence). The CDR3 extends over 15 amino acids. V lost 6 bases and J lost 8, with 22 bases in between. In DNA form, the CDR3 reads TGTGCCAGCAGCGCCCGAAGGGGGGGAGTCGGAGGCTACACCTTC. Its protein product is CASSARRGGVGGYTF.

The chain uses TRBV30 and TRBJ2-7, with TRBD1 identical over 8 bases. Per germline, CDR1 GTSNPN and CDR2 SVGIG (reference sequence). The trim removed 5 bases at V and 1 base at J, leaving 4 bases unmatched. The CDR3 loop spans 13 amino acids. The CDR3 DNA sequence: TGTGCCTGGGGACAGGGCGGATCCTACGAGCAGTACTTC. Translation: CAWGQGGSYEQYF.

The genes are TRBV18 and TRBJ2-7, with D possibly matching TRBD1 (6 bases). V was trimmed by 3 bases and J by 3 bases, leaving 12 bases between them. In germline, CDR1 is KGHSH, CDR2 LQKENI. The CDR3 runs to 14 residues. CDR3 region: CASSPGDTFYEQYF. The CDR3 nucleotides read TGTGCCAGCTCACCGGGGGACACCTTCTACGAGCAGTACTTC.

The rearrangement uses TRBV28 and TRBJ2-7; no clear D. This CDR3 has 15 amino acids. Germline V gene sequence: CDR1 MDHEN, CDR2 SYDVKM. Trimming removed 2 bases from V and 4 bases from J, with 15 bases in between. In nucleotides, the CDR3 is TGTGCCAGCAGTTTACAGCCTCCCTCACTATACGAGCAGTACTTC. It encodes CASSLQPPSLYEQYF.

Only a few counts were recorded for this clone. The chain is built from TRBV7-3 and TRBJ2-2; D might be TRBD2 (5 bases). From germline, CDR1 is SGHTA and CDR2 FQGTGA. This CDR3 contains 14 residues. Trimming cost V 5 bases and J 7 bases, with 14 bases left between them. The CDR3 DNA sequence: TGTGCCAGCAGCCTTCCCGGTGCGGGCGGGGAGCTGTTTTTT. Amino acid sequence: CASSLPGAGGELFF. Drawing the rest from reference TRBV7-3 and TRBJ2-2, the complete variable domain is GAGVSQTPSNKVTEKGKYVELRCDPISGHTALYWYRQSLGQGPEFLIYFQGTGAADDSGLPNDRFFAVRPEGSVSTLKIQRTERGDSAVYLCASSLPGAGGELFFGEGSRLTVL.

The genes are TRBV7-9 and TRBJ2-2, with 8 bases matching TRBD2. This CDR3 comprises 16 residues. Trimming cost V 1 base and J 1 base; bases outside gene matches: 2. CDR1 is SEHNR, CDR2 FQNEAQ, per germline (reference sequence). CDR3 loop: CASSLELAVNTGELFF. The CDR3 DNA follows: TGTGCCAGCAGCTTAGAACTAGCGGTGAACACCGGGGAGCTGTTTTTT.

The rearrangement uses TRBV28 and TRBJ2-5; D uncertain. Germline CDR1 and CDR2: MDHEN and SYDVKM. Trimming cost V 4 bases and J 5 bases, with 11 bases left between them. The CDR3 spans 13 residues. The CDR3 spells CASSSTARETQYF. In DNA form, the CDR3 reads TGTGCCAGCAGTTCCACCGCGCGGGAGACCCAGTACTTC.

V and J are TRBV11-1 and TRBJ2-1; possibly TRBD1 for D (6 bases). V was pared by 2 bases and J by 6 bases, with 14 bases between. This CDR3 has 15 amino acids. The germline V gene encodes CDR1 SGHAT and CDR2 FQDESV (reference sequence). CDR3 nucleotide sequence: TGTGCCAGCAGCTTACTTTGGGGGACAATCAATGAGCAGTTCTTC. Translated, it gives CASSLLWGTINEQFF.

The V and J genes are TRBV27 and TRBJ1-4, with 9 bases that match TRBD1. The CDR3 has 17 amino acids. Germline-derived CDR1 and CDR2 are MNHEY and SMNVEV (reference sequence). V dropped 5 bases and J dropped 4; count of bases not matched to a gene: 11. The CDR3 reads CASSLGTGSPFNEKLFF. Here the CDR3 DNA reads TGTGCCAGCAGTCTCGGGACAGGGAGTCCTTTTAATGAAAAACTGTTTTTT.

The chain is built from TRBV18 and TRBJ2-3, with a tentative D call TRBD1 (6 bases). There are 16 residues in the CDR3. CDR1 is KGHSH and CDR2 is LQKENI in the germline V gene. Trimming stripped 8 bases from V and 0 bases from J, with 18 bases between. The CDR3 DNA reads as TGTGCCAGCCCTCCGAAGGACAGACCTAGCACAGATACGCAGTATTTT. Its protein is CASPPKDRPSTDTQYF.

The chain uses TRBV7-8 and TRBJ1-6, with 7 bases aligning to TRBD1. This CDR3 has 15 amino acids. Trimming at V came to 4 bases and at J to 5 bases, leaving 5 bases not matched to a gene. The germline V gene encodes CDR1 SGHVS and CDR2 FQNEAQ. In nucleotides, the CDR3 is TGTGCCAGCAGCTCCTCCGGGACAGATAATTCACCCCTCCACTTT. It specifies CASSSSGTDNSPLHF.

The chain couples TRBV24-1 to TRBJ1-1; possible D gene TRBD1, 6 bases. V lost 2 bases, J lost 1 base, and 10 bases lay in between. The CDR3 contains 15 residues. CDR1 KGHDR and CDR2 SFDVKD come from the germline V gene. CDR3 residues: CATSDSKQGNTEAFF. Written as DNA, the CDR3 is TGTGCCACCAGTGATTCAAAACAGGGGAACACTGAAGCTTTCTTT.

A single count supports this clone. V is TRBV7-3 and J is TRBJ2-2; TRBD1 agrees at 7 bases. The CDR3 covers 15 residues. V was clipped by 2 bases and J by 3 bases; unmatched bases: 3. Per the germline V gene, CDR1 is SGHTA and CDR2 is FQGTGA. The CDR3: CASSLAGQDTGELFF. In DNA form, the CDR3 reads TGTGCCAGCAGCTTAGCAGGACAGGACACCGGGGAGCTGTTTTTT.

The CDR3 sequence is CASSLAGRTVDTQYF. Here the CDR3 DNA reads TGTGCCAGCAGCTTAGCGGGGAGGACGGTAGATACGCAGTATTTT. V is TRBV7-9 and J is TRBJ2-3, with a weak D call TRBD2 (6 bases). This CDR3 is 15 amino acids long. V dropped 0 bases and J dropped 5 bases, with 12 bases sitting between them. Germline V lookup: CDR1 SEHNR, CDR2 FQNEAQ (reference sequence).

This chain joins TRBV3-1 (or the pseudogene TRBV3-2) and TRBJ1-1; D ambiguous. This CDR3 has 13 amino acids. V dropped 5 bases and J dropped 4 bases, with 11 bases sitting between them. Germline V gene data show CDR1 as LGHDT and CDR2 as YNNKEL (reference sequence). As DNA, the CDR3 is TGTGCCAGCAGCTCCATAACGGGCACTGAAGCTTTCTTT. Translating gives CASSSITGTEAFF.

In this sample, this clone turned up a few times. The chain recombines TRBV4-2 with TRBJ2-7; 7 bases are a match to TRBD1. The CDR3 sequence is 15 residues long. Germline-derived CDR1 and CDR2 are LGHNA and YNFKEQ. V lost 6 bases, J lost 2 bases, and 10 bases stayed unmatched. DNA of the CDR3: TGTGCCAGCAGGGTCTGGGACAGTTCCACCTACGAGCAGTACTTC. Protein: CASRVWDSSTYEQYF.

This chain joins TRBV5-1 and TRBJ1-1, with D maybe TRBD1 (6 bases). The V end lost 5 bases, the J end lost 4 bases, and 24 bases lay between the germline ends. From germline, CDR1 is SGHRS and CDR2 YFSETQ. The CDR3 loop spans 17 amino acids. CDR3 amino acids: CASSLVGQSWMSTEAFF. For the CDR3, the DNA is TGCGCCAGCAGTCTCGTCGGACAGTCGTGGATGTCCACTGAAGCTTTCTTT.

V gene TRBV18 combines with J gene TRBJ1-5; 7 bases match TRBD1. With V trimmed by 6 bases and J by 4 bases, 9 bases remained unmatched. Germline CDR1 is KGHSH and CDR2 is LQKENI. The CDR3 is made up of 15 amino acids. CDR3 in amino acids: CASSSGTETNQPQHF. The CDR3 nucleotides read TGTGCCAGCTCTTCCGGGACAGAAACAAATCAGCCCCAGCATTTT.

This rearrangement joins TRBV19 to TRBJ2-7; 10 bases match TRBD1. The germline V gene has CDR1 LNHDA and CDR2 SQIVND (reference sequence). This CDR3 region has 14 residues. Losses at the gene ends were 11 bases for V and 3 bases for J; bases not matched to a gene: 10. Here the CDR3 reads CACKPGTGDYEQYF. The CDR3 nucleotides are TGTGCCTGCAAACCTGGGACAGGGGACTACGAGCAGTACTTC.

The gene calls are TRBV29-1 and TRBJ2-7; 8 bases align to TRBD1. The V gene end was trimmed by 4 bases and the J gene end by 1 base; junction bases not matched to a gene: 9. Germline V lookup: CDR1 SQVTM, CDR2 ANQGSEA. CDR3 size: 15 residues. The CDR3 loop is CSVGQGQGVSYEQYF. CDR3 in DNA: TGCAGCGTTGGACAGGGGCAGGGGGTTTCCTACGAGCAGTACTTC.

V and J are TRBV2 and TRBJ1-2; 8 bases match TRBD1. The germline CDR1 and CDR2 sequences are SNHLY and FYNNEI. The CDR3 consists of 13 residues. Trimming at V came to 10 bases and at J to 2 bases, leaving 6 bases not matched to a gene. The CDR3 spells CATAGQENYGYTF. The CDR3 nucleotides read TGTGCCACCGCGGGACAGGAAAACTATGGCTACACCTTC.

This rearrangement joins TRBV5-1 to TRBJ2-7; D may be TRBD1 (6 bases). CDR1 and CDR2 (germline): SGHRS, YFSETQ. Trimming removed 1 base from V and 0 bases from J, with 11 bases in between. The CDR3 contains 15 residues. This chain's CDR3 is CASSLSTGSSYEQYF. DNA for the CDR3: TGCGCCAGCAGCTTGTCAACAGGGAGCTCCTACGAGCAGTACTTC.

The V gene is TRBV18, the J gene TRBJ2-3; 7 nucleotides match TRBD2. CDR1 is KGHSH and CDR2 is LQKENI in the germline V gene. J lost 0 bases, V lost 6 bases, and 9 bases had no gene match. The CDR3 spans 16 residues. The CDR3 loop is CASSPAQRGSTDTQYF. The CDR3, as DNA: TGTGCCAGCTCTCCCGCCCAGCGGGGCAGCACAGATACGCAGTATTTT.

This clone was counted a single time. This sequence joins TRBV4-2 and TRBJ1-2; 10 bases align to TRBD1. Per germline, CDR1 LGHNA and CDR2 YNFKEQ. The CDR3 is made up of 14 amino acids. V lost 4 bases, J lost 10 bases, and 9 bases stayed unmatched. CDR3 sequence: CASSPELGTGDYTF. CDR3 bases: TGTGCCAGCAGCCCAGAACTCGGGACAGGGGACTACACCTTC.

CDR3 loop: CASSGRTGGPGGYTF. The CDR3 DNA follows: TGTGCCAGCAGCGGGAGGACAGGGGGACCCGGAGGCTACACCTTC. The chain links TRBV9 to TRBJ1-2; 10 bases are a match to TRBD1. The germline V gene has CDR1 SGDLS and CDR2 YYNGEE. The CDR3 loop spans 15 amino acids. Unmatched junction bases numbered 10, after V lost 3 bases and J lost 8 bases.

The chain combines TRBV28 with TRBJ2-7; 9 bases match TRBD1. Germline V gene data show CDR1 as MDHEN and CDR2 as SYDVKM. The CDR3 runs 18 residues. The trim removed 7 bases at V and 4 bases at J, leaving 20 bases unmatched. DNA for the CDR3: TGTGCCAGCACCCTTACTCTACCCGGGACAGGGTTTAATTACGAGCAGTACTTC. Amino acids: CASTLTLPGTGFNYEQYF.